Listed below are T cell receptor beta chains from one sample, sequenced in a study of blood T cells in healthy people across ages. Each CDR3 protein is one row after TCRdb ran MiXCR on the 5' RACE reads. The sample contains roughly 800,000 distinct CDR3 sequences, more than 45% of which appear only once. Specimen: blood. The receptors derive from a man younger than 45 in good health. Both conserved end residues are part of each CDR3.

CDR3aa: CASSSLLSGRGPTDTQYF
v_gene: TRBV27
j_gene: TRBJ2-3

CDR3aa: CAWSVLSGLTAYF
v_gene: TRBV30
j_gene: TRBJ2-7

CDR3aa: CASTIGYDTQYF
v_gene: TRBV6-1
j_gene: TRBJ2-3

CDR3aa: CASSLVGGSNTGELFF
v_gene: TRBV11-1
j_gene: TRBJ2-2

CDR3aa: CASSQDTARSETQYF
v_gene: TRBV3-1
j_gene: TRBJ2-5

CDR3aa: CASSWRGRPHEQYF
v_gene: TRBV27
j_gene: TRBJ2-7

CDR3aa: CASSRGTANSGANVLTF
v_gene: TRBV4-2
j_gene: TRBJ2-6

CDR3aa: CASTKRRVADTQYF
v_gene: TRBV6-2/TRBV6-3
j_gene: TRBJ2-3

CDR3aa: CAISRGTGVYEQYF
v_gene: TRBV10-3
j_gene: TRBJ2-7

CDR3aa: CATSDPGQGVNEQFF
v_gene: TRBV24-1
j_gene: TRBJ2-1

CDR3aa: CASRKASGRRTDTQYF
v_gene: TRBV27
j_gene: TRBJ2-3

CDR3aa: CSAPVAGAGDTQYF
v_gene: TRBV20-1
j_gene: TRBJ2-3

CDR3aa: CSAERAGRYEQYF
v_gene: TRBV20-1
j_gene: TRBJ2-7

CDR3aa: CAISESREVHIQYF
v_gene: TRBV10-3
j_gene: TRBJ2-4

CDR3aa: CSVAVDPNYNEQFF
v_gene: TRBV29-1
j_gene: TRBJ2-1